This T cell receptor beta chain was sequenced for a study of OX40 agonist ivuxolimab in advanced cancers. About the research overall: The patients' treatment was ivuxolimab, an agonistic anti-OX40 (CD134) antibody. Among those treated, three patients had partial responses, one with hepatocellular carcinoma and two with cutaneous melanoma.

For this clone: The antigen is undetermined.

Study-wide results and caveats: Expanded clones were, on average, more numerous in CD8+ T cells than in CD4+.

The V gene end was trimmed by 4 bases and the J gene end by 4 bases; junction bases not matched to a gene: 6. The germline V gene encodes CDR1 MNHNS and CDR2 SASEGT. The CDR3 runs to 15 residues. Produced via immunoSEQ multiplex PCR; TCRdb's table is partial and in-frame only. The sample consists of about 38,000 clones, roughly 80% of them appearing once. The sample was CD4+ or CD8+ T cells sorted from blood, taken in a trial of the OX40 agonist ivuxolimab. The receptor was isolated from an adult with an advanced solid tumor such as melanoma, head and neck, liver or kidney cancer. V is TRBV6-1 and J is TRBJ1-5, with 8 bases matching TRBD1. CDR3 nucleotide sequence: TGTGCCAGCAGTGGACAGGGGTTAGAAAATCAGCCCCAGCATTTT. This sequence encodes CASSGQGLENQPQHF.